These 29 T cell receptor beta chains share one sample of origin, sequenced in a study of CD4+ T cells in melanoma. Profiling relied on immunoSEQ multiplex PCR, and the TCRdb table lists in-frame clones only, not all of them. Among approximately 6,200 clones, less than 75% were seen once, and the ten largest hold roughly 25%. The sequencing input was cells from a culture (not recorded whether cultured in vitro). These receptor sequences come from a human donor with melanoma.

This clone was found once. The rearrangement uses TRBV5-1 and TRBJ2-3; D uncertain. The V and J ends lost 0 bases and 4 bases respectively, with 9 bases between them. The CDR3 is 14 residues long. Germline CDR1 and CDR2: SGHRS and YFSETQ. CDR3 protein: CASSLDVSSDTQYF. The DNA of the CDR3 is TGCGCCAGCAGCTTGGATGTTAGCTCAGATACGCAGTATTTT.

The V gene is TRBV10-3, the J gene TRBJ2-2, with D unresolved. This CDR3 has 13 amino acids. Germline V lookup: CDR1 ENHRY, CDR2 SYGVKD. Between the trimmed V and J ends, which lost 0 bases and 6 bases, there was a span of 5 bases. The CDR3 nucleotides are TGTGCCATCAGTGAGTCGGGCGCCGGGGAGCTGTTTTTT. Residues: CAISESGAGELFF.

This clone was seen more than once but under ten times. The chain uses TRBV7-2 and TRBJ2-7; 10 bases match TRBD1. The trim removed 7 bases at V and 1 base at J, leaving 7 bases unmatched. From germline, CDR1 is SGHTA and CDR2 FQGNSA. This CDR3 region has 15 residues. The CDR3 DNA reads TGTGCCAGCAACGACCGGGACAGGGGATCCTACGAGCAGTACTTC. It translates to CASNDRDRGSYEQYF.

The J gene is TRBJ1-4, the V gene TRBV9; D might be TRBD1 (6 bases). V dropped 0 bases and J dropped 4 bases, with 13 bases sitting between them. CDR3 size: 16 residues. Germline loops: CDR1 SGDLS, CDR2 YYNGEE. The CDR3 nucleotides are TGTGCCAGCAGCGTAGCCTGGGGGCGAAATAATGAAAAACTGTTTTTT. This encodes CASSVAWGRNNEKLFF.

This sequence joins TRBV6-2 or TRBV6-3 and TRBJ1-2, with D maybe TRBD1 (5 bases). Trimming removed 4 bases at V and 7 bases at J, with 13 bases between. CDR3 length: 13 residues. The germline gives CDR1 MNHEY, CDR2 SVGEGT. This CDR3 is CASSSYLGGGYTF. In DNA form, the CDR3 reads TGTGCCAGCAGTTCGTATCTGGGGGGTGGCTACACCTTC.

The chain joins TRBV19 to TRBJ1-3; D gene ambiguous. V lost 5 bases and J lost 2, with 13 bases in between. Germline V gene sequence: CDR1 LNHDA, CDR2 SQIVND (reference sequence). This CDR3 is 15 amino acids long. The CDR3 DNA reads as TGTGCCAGTAGTTATCGAGGGCTCGCTGGAAACACCATATATTTT. Translation gives CASSYRGLAGNTIYF.

This clone was observed a few times. The chain is built from TRBV7-8 and TRBJ1-3; weak D call: TRBD1 (5 bases). CDR1 SGHVS and CDR2 FQNEAQ come from the germline V gene. This CDR3 has 14 amino acids. V was cut by 3 bases and J by 1 base, with 7 bases left in between. This chain's CDR3 is CASSFGGSGNTIYF. For the CDR3, the DNA is TGTGCCAGCAGCTTCGGGGGATCTGGAAACACCATATATTTT.

The J gene is TRBJ2-7, the V gene TRBV28, with 7 bases matching TRBD1. V shed 4 bases, J shed 3 bases, and the junction held 9 bases outside the gene matches. Germline V lookup: CDR1 MDHEN, CDR2 SYDVKM. The CDR3 is made up of 15 amino acids. The CDR3 DNA reads TGTGCCAGCAGTTCCATACTCGGGACAGTCTACGAGCAGTACTTC. Translating it yields CASSSILGTVYEQYF.

DNA for the CDR3: TGTGCCAGCTCACCCGACAGCCTGCATAATTCACCCCTCCACTTT. Its translation: CASSPDSLHNSPLHF. This chain uses TRBV18 with TRBJ1-6; D possibly corresponds to TRBD1 (5 bases). This CDR3 has 15 amino acids. CDR1 is KGHSH, CDR2 LQKENI, per germline. Trimming removed 3 bases from V and 5 bases from J, with 11 bases in between. Full variable domain (remainder filled in from reference TRBV18 and TRBJ1-6): NAGVMQNPRHLVRRRGQEARLRCSPMKGHSHVYWYRQLPEEGLKFMVYLQKENIIDESGMPKERFSAEFPKEGPSILRIQQVVRGDSAAYFCASSPDSLHNSPLHFGNGTRLTVT.

This clone was observed a few times. V is TRBV3-1 (or the pseudogene TRBV3-2) and J is TRBJ2-1, with TRBD1 identical over 8 bases. Germline-derived CDR1 and CDR2 are LGHDT and YNNKEL (reference sequence). There are 14 residues in the CDR3. The V segment lost 4 bases and the J segment 7 bases; nucleotides outside the gene matches: 6. The CDR3 sequence is CASSPRQGQNEQFF. CDR3 nucleotide sequence: TGTGCCAGCAGCCCGAGACAGGGGCAGAATGAGCAGTTCTTC.

The V call is TRBV6-5, the J call TRBJ1-2, with 10 nucleotides matching TRBD1. CDR3 length: 11 residues. Trimming removed 5 bases from V and 11 bases from J; junction bases left unmatched: 2. Per germline, CDR1 MNHEY and CDR2 SVGAGI. The CDR3 DNA is TGTGCCAGCAGTCAGGGACAGGGGTACACCTTC. This sequence encodes CASSQGQGYTF.

The rearrangement uses TRBV29-1 and TRBJ2-1, with D perhaps matching TRBD1 (5 bases). Germline lookup yields CDR1 SQVTM and CDR2 ANQGSEA. With 6 bases removed from V and 13 bases from J, the gap between germline ends came to 16 bases. The CDR3 runs to 11 residues. CDR3 DNA: TGCAGCGTGGAACAGGCGGCGACTCAGTTCTTC. Protein product: CSVEQAATQFF.

The genes are TRBV4-2 and TRBJ2-2; the match to TRBD1 covers 8 bases. The CDR3 runs 16 residues. The ends lost 3 bases at V and 3 bases at J; junction bases unmatched: 6. CDR1 is LGHNA and CDR2 is YNFKEQ in the germline V gene. The CDR3 coding sequence is TGTGCCAGCAGCCATGCCAGGGGGCGGCACACCGGGGAGCTGTTTTTT. Amino acids: CASSHARGRHTGELFF.

The J gene is TRBJ1-1, the V gene TRBV5-1; D is uncertain. Trimming shortened V by 2 bases and J by 2 bases, and 10 bases separated the two germline ends. The CDR3 sequence is 14 residues long. In germline, CDR1 is SGHRS, CDR2 YFSETQ. Here the CDR3 DNA reads TGCGCCAGCAGCTTCGTGGGCCCTAACACTGAAGCTTTCTTT. It yields the protein CASSFVGPNTEAFF.

V gene TRBV7-9 combines with J gene TRBJ2-5, with TRBD1 identical over 7 bases. Germline-derived CDR1 and CDR2 are SEHNR and FQNEAQ (reference sequence). The CDR3 is 17 residues long. The V gene end was trimmed by 1 base and the J gene end by 1 base; junction bases not matched to a gene: 9. CDR3 in amino acids: CASSLERQGGAQETQYF. CDR3 DNA sequence: TGTGCCAGCAGCTTAGAAAGACAGGGTGGGGCCCAAGAGACCCAGTACTTC. The full variable domain, completed using reference TRBV7-9 and TRBJ2-5, is DTGVSQNPRHKITKRGQNVTFRCDPISEHNRLYWYRQTLGQGPEFLTYFQNEAQLEKSRLLSDRFSAERPKGSFSTLEIQRTEQGDSAMYLCASSLERQGGAQETQYFGPGTRLLVL.

The DNA for the CDR3 is TGTGCCAGCAGCCTGCAGCCAGGCGGCACTGAAGCTTTCTTT. Protein product: CASSLQPGGTEAFF. This rearrangement joins TRBV7-2 to TRBJ1-1; D is unclear. The CDR3 consists of 14 residues. The V end was cut by 5 bases, the J end by 4 bases, with 14 bases between. The V gene's germline CDR1 is SGHTA and CDR2 FQGNSA.

This clone occurred once. The chain combines TRBV7-6 with TRBJ2-2; D gene unclear. The ends were cut back, 3 bases at V and 0 bases at J, with 5 bases in the middle. This CDR3 spans 14 amino acids. Germline V gene lookup returns CDR1 SGHVS and CDR2 FNYEAQ. CDR3 residues: CASSFDTNTGELFF. The CDR3 region has the DNA TGTGCCAGCAGCTTCGATACGAACACCGGGGAGCTGTTTTTT. Variable domain in full (rest from reference TRBV7-6 and TRBJ2-2): GAGVSQSPRYKVTKRGQDVALRCDPISGHVSLYWYRQALGQGPEFLTYFNYEAQQDKSGLPNDRFSAERPEGSISTLTIQRTEQRDSAMYRCASSFDTNTGELFFGEGSRLTVL.

The chain has TRBV25-1 and TRBJ1-2; 10 bases match TRBD1. The CDR3 has 15 residues. CDR1 is MGHDK, CDR2 SYGVNS, per germline. V was pared by 5 bases and J by 8 bases, with 11 bases of the junction left unmatched. CDR3 DNA: TGTGCCAGCAGTAAGGCGGACAGGGGGGATTGGGGCTACACCTTC. This translates into CASSKADRGDWGYTF.

This clone was counted a few times. The chain links TRBV7-6 to TRBJ2-5; D ambiguous. The V end lost 5 bases, the J end lost 2 bases, and 9 bases lay between the germline ends. Germline V gives CDR1 SGHVS, CDR2 FNYEAQ. The CDR3 length is 13 residues. As DNA, the CDR3 is TGTGCCAGCAGCAAAGGCCGACAAGAGACCCAGTACTTC. This translates into CASSKGRQETQYF. Full variable domain (missing parts from reference TRBV7-6 and TRBJ2-5): GAGVSQSPRYKVTKRGQDVALRCDPISGHVSLYWYRQALGQGPEFLTYFNYEAQQDKSGLPNDRFSAERPEGSISTLTIQRTEQRDSAMYRCASSKGRQETQYFGPGTRLLVL.

The rearrangement joins TRBV7-9 to TRBJ1-1, with D tentatively TRBD1 (6 bases). The CDR3 loop spans 12 amino acids. The V and J ends lost 5 bases and 6 bases respectively, with 10 bases between them. The germline V gene encodes CDR1 SEHNR and CDR2 FQNEAQ (reference sequence). The CDR3: CASSPTGAEAFF. The CDR3 DNA is TGTGCCAGCAGCCCGACAGGAGCTGAAGCTTTCTTT.

The rearrangement links TRBV25-1 to TRBJ2-2, with a weak D call TRBD2 (6 bases). Germline V gene data show CDR1 as MGHDK and CDR2 as SYGVNS. This CDR3 comprises 16 residues. Trimming pared 1 base from V and 6 bases from J, leaving 15 bases between. The DNA for the CDR3 is TGTGCCAGCAGTGAATGGGGGGTTTTCGAATCCGGGGAGCTGTTTTTT. Its translation: CASSEWGVFESGELFF.

In this sample, this clone is medium-sized (0.01 to 0.1%). The V call is TRBV10-1, the J call TRBJ2-1, with D maybe TRBD2 (6 bases). Germline-derived CDR1 and CDR2 are WNHNN and SYGVQD (reference sequence). This CDR3 is 14 amino acids long. Trimming removed 3 bases from V and 10 bases from J, with 16 bases in between. CDR3 region: CASSESEGFGEQFF. CDR3 DNA: TGCGCCAGCAGTGAATCGGAGGGTTTCGGAGAGCAGTTCTTC.

This clone was seen only a few times. J is TRBJ2-5 and V is TRBV7-2; no firm D call. CDR1 and CDR2 (germline): SGHTA, FQGNSA. The CDR3 totals 14 residues. The V and J ends lost 7 bases and 1 base respectively, with 13 bases between them. The CDR3 protein is CASTAGSAQETQYF. The CDR3 bases are TGTGCCAGCACCGCCGGCAGTGCCCAAGAGACCCAGTACTTC.

This chain connects TRBV19 to TRBJ2-2; perhaps TRBD2 as D (5 bases). Germline CDR1 reads LNHDA; CDR2 reads SQIVND (reference sequence). V was trimmed by 5 bases and J by 4 bases, leaving 14 bases between them. The CDR3 has 15 residues. The CDR3 nucleotides are TGTGCCAGTAGTTGGAGCGGAACGGGCACCGGGGAGCTGTTTTTT. This gives the protein CASSWSGTGTGELFF.

The chain is built from TRBV11-1 and TRBJ2-1; no reliable D call. Germline lookup yields CDR1 SGHAT and CDR2 FQDESV (reference sequence). Deletions cut 4 bases from V and 5 bases from J, with 12 bases between. CDR3 length equals 14 residues. DNA of the CDR3: TGTGCCAGCAGCTCAGGTAATAACCACAATGAGCAGTTCTTC. Its protein product is CASSSGNNHNEQFF.

The CDR3 DNA follows: TGCGCCAGCAGCCAAGGCAGTTCTGGAAACACCATATATTTT. This gives the protein CASSQGSSGNTIYF. V is TRBV4-1 and J is TRBJ1-3, with unresolved D. V dropped 1 base and J dropped 1 base, with 5 bases sitting between them. This CDR3 comprises 14 residues. Germline V gene data show CDR1 as MGHRA and CDR2 as YSYEKL.

The CDR3 is CASSQDIGVAQYF. As DNA, the CDR3 is TGTGCCAGCAGCCAAGATATCGGGGTTGCGCAGTATTTT. The gene calls are TRBV14 and TRBJ2-3; possible D gene TRBD2, 5 bases. Germline lookup yields CDR1 SGHDN and CDR2 FVKESK. The CDR3 is made up of 13 amino acids. Trimming cost V 0 bases and J 10 bases, with 11 bases left between them.

This rearrangement joins TRBV30 to TRBJ2-7, with TRBD1 matching over 10 bases. Looked up from germline, CDR1 is GTSNPN and CDR2 is SVGIG (reference sequence). CDR3 length equals 14 residues. V gave up 3 bases and J gave up 4 bases; unmatched junction bases: 6. Written as DNA, the CDR3 is TGTGCCTGGAGCGCTGGGGACAGGGGATACGAGCAGTACTTC. Its protein product is CAWSAGDRGYEQYF. The variable domain in full, with the rest retrieved from reference TRBV30 and TRBJ2-7, is SQTIHQWPATLVQPVGSPLSLECTVEGTSNPNLYWYRQAAGRGLQLLFYSVGIGQISSEVPQNLSASRPQDRQFILSSKKLLLSDSGFYLCAWSAGDRGYEQYFGPGTRLTVT.

A few counts support this clone. The chain joins TRBV29-1 to TRBJ2-3; 8 nucleotides agree with TRBD2. V shed 7 bases, J shed 3 bases, and the junction held 9 bases outside the gene matches. Germline V gives CDR1 SQVTM, CDR2 ANQGSEA. This CDR3 region has 14 residues. For the CDR3, the DNA is TGCAGCGCCTCACCGGGACTAGGTACAGATACGCAGTATTTT. This gives the protein CSASPGLGTDTQYF.